These 9 T cell receptor beta chains came from one sample sequenced in a study of blood T cell repertoires in COVID-19. Only in-frame clones appear in the TCRdb table, and some are missing; sequencing was by immunoSEQ multiplex PCR. The table records about 210,000 clones, 89% of them present only once. The sequenced material came from peripheral blood. These receptors originate from a woman aged 40 to 50 with acute or convalescent COVID-19.

In this sample, this clone turned up a few times. The gene calls are TRBV3-1 (or the pseudogene TRBV3-2) and TRBJ2-6; TRBD2 aligns across 9 bases. The V gene's germline CDR1 is LGHDT and CDR2 YNNKEL (reference sequence). With 4 bases clipped from V and 3 bases from J, the junction kept 13 bases outside the gene matches. The CDR3 has 19 amino acids. In DNA form, the CDR3 reads TGTGCCAGCAGCCCAATCGTTAGCGGGGGAGCTGTTGGGGCCAACGTCCTGACTTTC. Amino acid sequence: CASSPIVSGGAVGANVLTF.

This clone was counted a single time. The CDR3 DNA is TGCGCCAGCAGCCGACTTACAGGACAGGGGGCAGGAGCTTTCTTT. Translated, it gives CASSRLTGQGAGAFF. The chain is built from TRBV5-1 and TRBJ1-1; 11 bases fit TRBD1. V gave up 4 bases and J gave up 10 bases; unmatched junction bases: 12. This CDR3 contains 15 residues. Germline V gene sequence: CDR1 SGHRS, CDR2 YFSETQ.

In its sample, this clone was seen once. The sample has other DNA sequences that encode this CDR3 too. CDR3 DNA: TGTGCCAGCAGACCGGGACAGGGAAACTATGGCTACACCTTC. Protein product: CASRPGQGNYGYTF. The chain is built from TRBV2 and TRBJ1-2; 9 bases are shared with TRBD1. The CDR3 spans 14 residues. The germline V gene encodes CDR1 SNHLY and CDR2 FYNNEI. The J segment lost 2 bases and the V segment lost 6 bases, leaving 4 bases of the junction unmatched.

The rearrangement links TRBV13 to TRBJ1-5; D gene unclear. Germline V gene data show CDR1 as PRHDT and CDR2 as FYEKMQ (reference sequence). V lost 0 bases to trimming and J lost 3 bases, with 15 bases between them. The CDR3 runs 17 residues. The CDR3 region is CASSLGPSTDSNQPQHF. DNA for the CDR3: TGTGCCAGCAGCTTAGGGCCCTCAACAGATTCCAATCAGCCCCAGCATTTT.

J is TRBJ1-3 and V is TRBV6-6, with 7 bases that match TRBD1. The CDR3 spans 16 residues. Trimming at V came to 7 bases and at J to 7 bases, leaving 16 bases not matched to a gene. Germline V gives CDR1 MNHNY, CDR2 SVGAGI (reference sequence). The CDR3 nucleotides are TGTGCCAGCACCCCTGAGGGTGGGCAGGGGGTTAACACCATATATTTT. It yields the protein CASTPEGGQGVNTIYF.

The V gene is TRBV6-5, the J gene TRBJ1-3; the D is unclear. V gave up 6 bases and J gave up 0 bases, with 12 bases separating them. Germline assignment: CDR1 MNHEY and CDR2 SVGAGI. The CDR3 is made up of 15 amino acids. CDR3 bases: TGTGCCAGCAGACAACGACTCAGCTCTGGAAACACCATATATTTT. Protein sequence: CASRQRLSSGNTIYF.

This chain links TRBV6-4 with TRBJ2-3; D is uncertain. Germline V gives CDR1 MRHNA, CDR2 SNTAGT. The germline V and J ends were trimmed by 5 bases and 2 bases, with 14 bases remaining between them. The CDR3 spans 15 residues. The CDR3 loop reads CASSSTMTYTDTQYF. CDR3 DNA sequence: TGTGCCAGCAGTTCCACCATGACATACACAGATACGCAGTATTTT.

A note on this clone: Other DNA sequences in the same sample also yield this CDR3. The chain recombines TRBV12-3 or TRBV12-4 with TRBJ2-2; no clear D. The CDR3 has 12 amino acids. V was clipped by 3 bases and J by 4 bases, with 3 bases between them. CDR3 in DNA: TGTGCCAGCAGTTTTCTCACCGGGGAGCTGTTTTTT. Amino acids: CASSFLTGELFF.

The CDR3 coding sequence is TGCGCCAGCAGCTTGTACACAGGGGGCGATCAGCCCCAGCATTTT. This encodes CASSLYTGGDQPQHF. V usage is TRBV5-1 and J usage is TRBJ1-5; 9 bases are a match to TRBD1. The germline V gene has CDR1 SGHRS and CDR2 YFSETQ. V was clipped by 1 base and J by 5 bases; unmatched bases: 4. The CDR3 runs 15 residues.